This entry lists 6 T cell receptor beta chains sequenced from one sample in a study of cytomegalovirus exposure and HLA in healthy donors. PCR used 60 Vbeta primers and 13 Jbeta primers. TCRdb's copy holds only in-frame clones and misses some; the assay was immunoSEQ multiplex PCR. The table includes more than 100,000 clones, 15% detected once. The sequencing sample was made of PBMCs. The receptors originated from a woman in her late teens or twenties in good health and CMV-seronegative.

This rearrangement joins TRBV19 to TRBJ2-5; D may be TRBD2 (6 bases). Germline-derived CDR1 and CDR2 are LNHDA and SQIVND (reference sequence). Trimming removed 1 base from V and 5 bases from J, with 11 bases in between. This CDR3 contains 14 residues. CDR3: CASSIGDSRETQYF. The CDR3 DNA reads TGTGCCAGTAGTATAGGGGACTCTCGGGAGACCCAGTACTTC. Full variable domain (missing parts from reference TRBV19 and TRBJ2-5): DGGITQSPKYLFRKEGQNVTLSCEQNLNHDAMYWYRQDPGQGLRLIYYSQIVNDFQKGDIAEGYSVSREKKESFPLTVTSAQKNPTAFYLCASSIGDSRETQYFGPGTRLLVL.

In this sample, this clone turned up a few times. V gene TRBV28 combines with J gene TRBJ1-1; tentatively, D is TRBD1 (5 bases). Looked up from germline, CDR1 is MDHEN and CDR2 is SYDVKM. The CDR3 is made up of 15 amino acids. Trimming took 2 bases from V and 5 from J, leaving 15 bases between them. The CDR3 DNA follows: TGTGCCAGCAGTTTACGGGTGGGAGGGGTTACTGAAGCTTTCTTT. This gives the protein CASSLRVGGVTEAFF.

V gene TRBV30 combines with J gene TRBJ2-2; 11 nucleotides match TRBD2. The CDR3 has 15 residues. Trimming at V came to 8 bases and at J to 3 bases, leaving 8 bases not matched to a gene. Germline V lookup: CDR1 GTSNPN, CDR2 SVGIG (reference sequence). CDR3 coding DNA: TGTGCCCAGACGCTACTAGCGGGGGACACCGGGGAGCTGTTTTTT. The encoded protein is CAQTLLAGDTGELFF.

This clone occurred a few times. This rearrangement joins TRBV2 to TRBJ1-6; no firm D call. Germline V gene sequence: CDR1 SNHLY, CDR2 FYNNEI. Trimming shortened V by 4 bases and J by 9 bases, and 7 bases separated the two germline ends. There are 12 residues in the CDR3. The CDR3 reads CASSVSGSPLHF. CDR3 nucleotide sequence: TGTGCCAGCAGTGTCTCCGGTTCACCCCTCCACTTT. The entire variable domain, with the rest obtained from reference TRBV2 and TRBJ1-6, is as follows: EPEVTQTPSHQVTQMGQEVILRCVPISNHLYFYWYRQILGQKVEFLVSFYNNEISEKSEIFDDQFSVERPDGSNFTLKIRSTKLEDSAMYFCASSVSGSPLHFGNGTRLTVT.

The rearrangement uses TRBV29-1 and TRBJ1-2; D ambiguous. This CDR3 has 15 amino acids. Germline V gene data show CDR1 as SQVTM and CDR2 as ANQGSEA. The V and J ends lost 3 bases and 7 bases respectively, with 21 bases between them. The DNA for the CDR3 is TGCAGCGTTGATTTACGTGAGGGTGGGATAGGTGGCTACACCTTC. Amino acid sequence: CSVDLREGGIGGYTF.

The CDR3 bases are TGTGCCAGCTCACAGCGCGGGGGACAGGGGGACTATGGCTACACCTTC. Its protein is CASSQRGGQGDYGYTF. This rearrangement joins TRBV13 to TRBJ1-2; 11 bases agree with TRBD1. The CDR3 has 16 residues. V shed 8 bases, J shed 3 bases, and the junction held 11 bases outside the gene matches. The V gene's germline CDR1 is PRHDT and CDR2 FYEKMQ (reference sequence).